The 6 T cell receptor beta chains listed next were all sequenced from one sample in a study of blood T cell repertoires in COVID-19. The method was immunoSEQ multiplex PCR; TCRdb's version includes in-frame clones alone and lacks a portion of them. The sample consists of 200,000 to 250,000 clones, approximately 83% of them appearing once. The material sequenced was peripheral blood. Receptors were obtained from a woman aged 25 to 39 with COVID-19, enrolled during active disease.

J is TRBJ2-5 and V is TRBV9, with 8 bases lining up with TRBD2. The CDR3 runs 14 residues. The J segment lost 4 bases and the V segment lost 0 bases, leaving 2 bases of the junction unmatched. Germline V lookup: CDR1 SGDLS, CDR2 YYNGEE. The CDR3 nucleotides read TGTGCCAGCAGCGTAGGGCTAGCGGGAGAGACCCAGTACTTC. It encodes CASSVGLAGETQYF.

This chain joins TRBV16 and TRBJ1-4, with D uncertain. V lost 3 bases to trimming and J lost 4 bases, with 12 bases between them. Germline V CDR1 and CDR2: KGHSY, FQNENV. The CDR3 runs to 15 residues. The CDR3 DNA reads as TGTGCCAGCAGCCATCAATCAACCGGTAATGAAAAACTGTTTTTT. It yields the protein CASSHQSTGNEKLFF. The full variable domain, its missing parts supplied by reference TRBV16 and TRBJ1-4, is GEEVAQTPKHLVRGEGQKAKLYCAPIKGHSYVFWYQQVLKNEFKFLISFQNENVFDETGMPKERFSAKCLPNSPCSLEIQATKLEDSAVYFCASSHQSTGNEKLFFGSGTQLSVL.

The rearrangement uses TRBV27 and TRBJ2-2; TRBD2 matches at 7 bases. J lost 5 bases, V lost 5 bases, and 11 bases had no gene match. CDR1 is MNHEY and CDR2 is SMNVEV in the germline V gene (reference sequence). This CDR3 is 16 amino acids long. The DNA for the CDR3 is TGTGCCAGCAGTCCCCTATCCGGGGGGTTTACCGGGGAGCTGTTTTTT. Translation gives CASSPLSGGFTGELFF.

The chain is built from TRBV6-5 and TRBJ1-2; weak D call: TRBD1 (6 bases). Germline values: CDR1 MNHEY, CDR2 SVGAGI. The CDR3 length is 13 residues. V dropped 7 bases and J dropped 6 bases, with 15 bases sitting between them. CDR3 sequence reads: CASTRQEIDGYTF. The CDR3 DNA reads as TGTGCCAGCACAAGACAGGAGATAGATGGCTACACCTTC.

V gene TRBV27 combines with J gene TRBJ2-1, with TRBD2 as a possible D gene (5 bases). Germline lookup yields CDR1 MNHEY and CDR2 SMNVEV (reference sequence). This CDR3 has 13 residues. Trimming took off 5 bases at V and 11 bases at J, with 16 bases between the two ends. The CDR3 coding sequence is TGTGCCAGCAGTCCCGACTATGGCGCCCAGCAGTTCTTC. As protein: CASSPDYGAQQFF.

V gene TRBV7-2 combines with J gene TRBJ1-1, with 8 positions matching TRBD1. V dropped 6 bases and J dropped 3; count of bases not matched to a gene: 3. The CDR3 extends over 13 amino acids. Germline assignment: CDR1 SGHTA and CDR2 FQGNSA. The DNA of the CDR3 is TGTGCCAGCAGTCTGGACAGGGACACTGAAGCTTTCTTT. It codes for CASSLDRDTEAFF.